This T cell receptor (beta chain) was retrieved from a study of response to subunit inactivated influenza vaccine. The length of the CDR3 is 13 residues. Per the germline V gene, CDR1 is DFQATT and CDR2 is SNEGSKA (reference sequence). Trimming took 3 bases from V and 8 from J, leaving 13 bases between them. TCRdb re-derived calls from the RT-PCR reads in MiXCR, one entry per CDR3 protein. Of around 540,000 distinct CDR3 sequences in the sample, roughly 12% are singletons; the top ten hold roughly 10%. This chain connects TRBV20-1 to TRBJ1-4; TRBD1 is a possible D gene (5 bases). This clonotype originated in a man aged 50-60 years who received an inactivated influenza vaccine. The sample here was PBMCs from blood, taken on the day of vaccination. The CDR3 sequence is CSARGTKSEKLFF. CDR3 DNA: TGCAGTGCTAGGGGGACGAAGAGCGAAAAACTGTTTTTT.